This T cell receptor beta chain was recorded in a study of response to subunit inactivated influenza vaccine. TCRdb ran MiXCR on the RT-PCR reads and lists one entry per CDR3 protein. The sample consists of some 300,000 distinct CDR3 sequences, roughly 22% of them appearing once. Germline CDR1 is SGHRS and CDR2 is YFSETQ. The length of the CDR3 is 12 residues. The V gene lost 0 bases and the J gene lost 7 bases, with 5 bases spanning the gap. The clonotype was recovered from a man between 50 and 75 years old who received an inactivated influenza vaccine. This chain connects TRBV5-1 to TRBJ2-1; D gene uncertain. The material was PBMCs from blood, obtained about 19 months after vaccination. The CDR3 reads CASSLALNEQFF. The DNA for the CDR3 is TGCGCCAGCAGCTTGGCGTTGAATGAGCAGTTCTTC.